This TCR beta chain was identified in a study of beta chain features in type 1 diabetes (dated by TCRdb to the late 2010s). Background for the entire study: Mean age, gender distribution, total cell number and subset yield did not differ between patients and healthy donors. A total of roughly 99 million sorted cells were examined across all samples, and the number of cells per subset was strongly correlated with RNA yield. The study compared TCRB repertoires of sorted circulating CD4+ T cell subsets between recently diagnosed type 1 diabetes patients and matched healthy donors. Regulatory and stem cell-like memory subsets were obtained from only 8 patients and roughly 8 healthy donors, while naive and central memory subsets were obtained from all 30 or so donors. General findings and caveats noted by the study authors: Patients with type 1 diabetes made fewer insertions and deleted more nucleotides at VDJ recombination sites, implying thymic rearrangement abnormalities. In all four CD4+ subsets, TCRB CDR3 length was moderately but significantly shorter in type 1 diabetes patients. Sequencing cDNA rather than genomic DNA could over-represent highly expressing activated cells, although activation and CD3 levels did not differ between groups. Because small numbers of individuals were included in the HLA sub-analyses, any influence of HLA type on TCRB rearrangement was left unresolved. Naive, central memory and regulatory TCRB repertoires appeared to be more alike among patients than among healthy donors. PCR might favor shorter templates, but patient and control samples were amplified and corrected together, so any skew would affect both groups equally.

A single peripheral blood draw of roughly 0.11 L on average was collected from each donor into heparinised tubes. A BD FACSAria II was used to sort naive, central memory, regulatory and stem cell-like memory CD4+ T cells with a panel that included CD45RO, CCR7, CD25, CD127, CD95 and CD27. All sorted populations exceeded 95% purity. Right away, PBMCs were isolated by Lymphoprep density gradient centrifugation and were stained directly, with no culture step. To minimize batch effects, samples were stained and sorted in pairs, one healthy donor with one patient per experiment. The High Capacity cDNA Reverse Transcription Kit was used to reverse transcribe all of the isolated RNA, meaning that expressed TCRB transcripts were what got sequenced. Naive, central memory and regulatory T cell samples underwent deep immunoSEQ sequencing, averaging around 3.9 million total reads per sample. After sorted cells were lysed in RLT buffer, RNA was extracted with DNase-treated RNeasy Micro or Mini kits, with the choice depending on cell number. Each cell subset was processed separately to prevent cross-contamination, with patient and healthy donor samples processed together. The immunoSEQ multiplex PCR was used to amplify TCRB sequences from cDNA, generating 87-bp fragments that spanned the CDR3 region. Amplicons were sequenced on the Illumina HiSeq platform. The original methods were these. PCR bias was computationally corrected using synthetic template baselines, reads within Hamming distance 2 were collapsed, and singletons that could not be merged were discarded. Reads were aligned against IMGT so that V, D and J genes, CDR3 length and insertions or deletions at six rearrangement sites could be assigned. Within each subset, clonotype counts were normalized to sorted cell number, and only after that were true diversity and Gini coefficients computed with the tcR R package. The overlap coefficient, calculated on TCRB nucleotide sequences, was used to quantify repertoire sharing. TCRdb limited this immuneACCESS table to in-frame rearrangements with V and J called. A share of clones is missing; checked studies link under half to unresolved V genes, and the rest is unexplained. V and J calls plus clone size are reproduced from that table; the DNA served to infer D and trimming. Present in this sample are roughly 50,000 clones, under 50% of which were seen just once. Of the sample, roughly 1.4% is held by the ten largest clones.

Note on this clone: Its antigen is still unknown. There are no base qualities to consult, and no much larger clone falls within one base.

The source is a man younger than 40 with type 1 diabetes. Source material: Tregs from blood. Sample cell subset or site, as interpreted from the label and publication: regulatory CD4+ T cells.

The CDR3 amino acid sequence is: CASSANDRGNEQFF. In nucleotides, the sequence is TGTGCCAGCAGCGCAAATGACAGGGGAAATGAGCAGTTCTTC. In this chain, TRBV7-9 is recombined with TRBJ2-1; 8 bases in the junction line up with TRBD1. Clipping removes 5 bases from V and 7 bases from J, with 7 as the unmatched junction base count. The germline V gene (reference sequence) sets CDR1 to SEHNR and CDR2 to FQNEAQ. The CDR3 runs 14 residues from the cysteine to the phenylalanine. The only DNA kept is the CDR3, 42 bases in frame from the first base.